One and the same sample provided the 9 T cell receptor beta chains below, sequenced in a study of T cell responses to AZD1222 COVID-19 vaccine. TCRdb's copy holds only in-frame clones and misses some; the assay was immunoSEQ multiplex PCR. The sample includes tens of thousands of clones, about four fifths seen only once; the top ten take around an eighth. The sample consisted of peripheral blood, taken 28 days after the second AZD1222 dose. The receptors were gathered from an adult who received the AZD1222 COVID-19 vaccine.

The CDR3 region has the DNA TGTGCCATCAGGCCCGGACTAGCGGTACAAGAGACCCAGTACTTC. Its protein is CAIRPGLAVQETQYF. The V and J genes are TRBV10-3 and TRBJ2-5; TRBD2 matches 10 bases. V lost 6 bases to trimming and J lost 2 bases; unmatched junction nucleotides: 6. Looked up from germline, CDR1 is ENHRY and CDR2 is SYGVKD. The CDR3 runs to 15 residues.

This clone was detected only once. The chain joins TRBV18 to TRBJ2-3; D remains unclear. This CDR3 is built from 15 residues. V was shortened by 4 bases and J by 2 bases, with 13 bases between the two germline ends. In germline, CDR1 is KGHSH, CDR2 LQKENI. CDR3 bases: TGTGCCAGCTCACAGGCTGGAACGGACACAGATACGCAGTATTTT. Translated: CASSQAGTDTDTQYF. Supplemented by reference TRBV18 and TRBJ2-3, the full variable domain reads NAGVMQNPRHLVRRRGQEARLRCSPMKGHSHVYWYRQLPEEGLKFMVYLQKENIIDESGMPKERFSAEFPKEGPSILRIQQVVRGDSAAYFCASSQAGTDTDTQYFGPGTRLTVL.

V and J are TRBV6-1 and TRBJ2-2; D unclear. Looked up from germline, CDR1 is MNHNS and CDR2 is SASEGT. V was shortened by 0 bases and J by 4 bases, with 6 bases between the two germline ends. CDR3 length equals 14 residues. The CDR3: CASSEADGTGELFF. The CDR3 nucleotides read TGTGCCAGCAGTGAAGCTGACGGCACCGGGGAGCTGTTTTTT.

The gene calls are TRBV19 and TRBJ2-5; no clear D. CDR3 size: 13 residues. Germline V gives CDR1 LNHDA, CDR2 SQIVND (reference sequence). Trimming took off 3 bases at V and 4 bases at J, with 9 bases between the two ends. The CDR3: CASSISSVETQYF. The CDR3 nucleotides are TGTGCCAGTAGTATTTCATCAGTAGAGACCCAGTACTTC. The whole variable domain, remainder taken from reference TRBV19 and TRBJ2-5, is DGGITQSPKYLFRKEGQNVTLSCEQNLNHDAMYWYRQDPGQGLRLIYYSQIVNDFQKGDIAEGYSVSREKKESFPLTVTSAQKNPTAFYLCASSISSVETQYFGPGTRLLVL.

J is TRBJ2-1 and V is TRBV11-3, with TRBD2 as a possible D gene (6 bases). The CDR3 is 15 amino acids. From germline, CDR1 is SGHNT and CDR2 YENEEA. Trimming stripped 5 bases from V and 0 bases from J, with 11 bases between. The CDR3 reads CASSPPGSSYNEQFF. DNA of the CDR3: TGTGCCAGCAGCCCCCCCGGGAGCTCCTACAATGAGCAGTTCTTC.

The chain is built from TRBV7-8 and TRBJ2-7; no definite D call. Germline V gene lookup returns CDR1 SGHVS and CDR2 FQNEAQ. The CDR3 extends over 12 amino acids. V was cut by 5 bases and J by 4 bases, with 9 bases left in between. Written as DNA, the CDR3 is TGTGCCAGCAGCCTCCCCTCATACGAGCAGTACTTC. This codes for CASSLPSYEQYF.

V gene TRBV5-5 combines with J gene TRBJ2-3; D unclear. There are 15 residues in the CDR3. The V end lost 2 bases, the J end lost 0 bases, and 10 bases lay between the germline ends. The V gene's germline CDR1 is SGHKS and CDR2 YYEKEE (reference sequence). CDR3 bases: TGTGCCAGCAGCTTCCCCGCTGGAAGCACAGATACGCAGTATTTT. Its translation is CASSFPAGSTDTQYF. Full variable domain (rest looked up from reference TRBV5-5 and TRBJ2-3): DAGVTQSPTHLIKTRGQQVTLRCSPISGHKSVSWYQQVLGQGPQFIFQYYEKEERGRGNFPDRFSARQFPNYSSELNVNALLLGDSALYLCASSFPAGSTDTQYFGPGTRLTVL.

The sample holds a few counts of this clone. V and J are TRBV6-1 and TRBJ1-6; unclear D gene. CDR1 MNHNS and CDR2 SASEGT come from the germline V gene. The germline V and J ends were trimmed by 4 bases and 7 bases, with 17 bases remaining between them. The CDR3 extends over 16 amino acids. The CDR3 DNA sequence: TGTGCCAGCAGTGCAAAACCGGGGATGGGAAATTCACCCCTCCACTTT. It yields the protein CASSAKPGMGNSPLHF.

The chain is built from TRBV9 and TRBJ2-1; TRBD2 is a possible D gene (6 bases). Germline lookup yields CDR1 SGDLS and CDR2 YYNGEE. There are 15 residues in the CDR3. Trimming left V 0 bases short and J 7 bases short, with 14 bases between. The chain's CDR3 is CASSVGGMIGNEQFF. The CDR3 DNA reads TGTGCCAGCAGCGTAGGCGGGATGATCGGAAATGAGCAGTTCTTC.